These T cell receptor beta chains were read from a single sample in a study of T cells in localized non-small cell lung cancer. Here immunoSEQ multiplex PCR was the method, and the copy in TCRdb shows in-frame clones only, minus some. The table includes about 77,000 clones, around 90% detected once. The sequencing here drew on peripheral blood, taken before any cancer treatment. Source of these receptors: a woman aged 35 to 70 with stage I squamous cell lung carcinoma. The CDR3 runs from the conserved cysteine through the conserved F or W.

TRBV7-6	TRBJ1-3	15	CASSVAPGSGNTIYF
TRBV5-8	TRBJ1-1	16	CASSPRTVLLNTEAFF
TRBV6-1	TRBJ1-5	19	CASSEGMAGRGLSNQPQHF
TRBV2	TRBJ1-2	14	CASSARRGTYGYTF
TRBV4-2	TRBJ1-5	14	CASSPSGSNQPQHF
TRBV6-6	TRBJ2-2	13	CASSYSSTGELFF
TRBV5-6	TRBJ2-5	11	CASSKEETQYF
TRBV19	TRBJ1-4	14	CASKGRGANEKLFF
TRBV11-3	TRBJ2-5	12	CASSDTQETQYF
TRBV7-6	TRBJ1-4	15	CASSLDQGFNEKLFF
TRBV10-3	TRBJ1-1	12	CAIGSGNTEAFF
TRBV29-1	TRBJ2-3	13	CSVRGTSTDTQYF
TRBV6-5	TRBJ1-4	11	CASSTREKLFF
TRBV4-2	TRBJ1-2	16	CASSQVGQGATRGYTF
TRBV29-1	TRBJ1-2	14	CSVDIAGTAYGYTF
TRBV11-2	TRBJ1-2	13	CASSPSGRYGYTF
TRBV6-6	TRBJ1-1	13	CASSRQDRTEAFF
TRBV11-2	TRBJ1-1	15	CASSLINGARTEAFF